These T cell receptor beta chains were read from a single sample in a study of Graves' ophthalmopathy and Graves' hyperthyroidism. TCRdb ran MiXCR on the multiplex PCR reads and lists one entry per CDR3 protein. The sample includes hundreds of thousands of distinct CDR3 sequences, about a fifth of them seen just once. Sequencing used peripheral blood. The receptors originated from a woman under 30 with stable Graves' hyperthyroidism. Some clones in this sample may be carry-over from other donors' samples. CDR3s include the opening cysteine and the closing phenylalanine or tryptophan. A D gene is named only where the DNA matches it firmly. Some rows have no size entry. The others give once, few or many, or a class for an expanded clone.

j_call v_call clone_size d_call cdr3_aa cdr3_nt
TRBJ1-1 TRBV6-2/TRBV6-3 many - CASSYSPGENTEAFF TGTGCCAGCAGTTACTCCCCGGGGGAGAACACTGAAGCTTTCTTT
TRBJ1-2 TRBV9 many - CASSVERNPGGYTF TGTGCCAGCAGCGTAGAACGAAACCCTGGGGGCTACACCTTC
TRBJ2-6 TRBV11-2 many - CASSWQNSGANVLTF TGTGCCAGCAGCTGGCAGAACTCTGGGGCCAACGTCCTGACTTTC
TRBJ1-5 TRBV12-3/TRBV12-4 many - CASSSYEPGHRNQPQHF TGTGCCAGCAGTTCGTACGAGCCGGGACACCGCAATCAGCCCCAGCATTTT
TRBJ1-1 TRBV2 many TRBD1 CASSDRGQTGTEAFF TGTGCCAGCAGTGATAGGGGACAGACCGGCACTGAAGCTTTCTTT
TRBJ2-7 TRBV27 many - CASSLPGLAIYEQYF TGTGCCAGCAGTTTACCGGGACTCGCGATCTACGAGCAGTACTTC
TRBJ1-5 TRBV12-3/TRBV12-4 - - CASSLRRGGDQPQHF TGTGCCAGCAGTTTAAGGCGGGGGGGGGATCAGCCCCAGCATTTT
TRBJ1-1 TRBV18 few - CASSPRAGDTEAFF TGTGCCAGCTCACCAAGGGCAGGGGACACTGAAGCTTTCTTT
TRBJ1-5 TRBV18 - - CASSHDGPQPQHF TGTGCCAGCTCTCACGACGGACCTCAGCCCCAGCATTTT
TRBJ2-5 TRBV6-5 many TRBD1 CASPRQGQETQYF TGTGCCAGCCCCCGACAGGGACAAGAGACCCAGTACTTC
TRBJ2-3 TRBV5-1 - TRBD2 CASSAGLAGFGTDTQYF TGCGCCAGCAGCGCCGGACTAGCGGGGTTTGGCACAGATACGCAGTATTTT
TRBJ1-2 TRBV5-1 many TRBD1 CASSPTTGGGGYTF TGCGCCAGCAGCCCTACGACAGGGGGTGGCGGCTACACCTTC
TRBJ2-1 TRBV6-1 - TRBD2 CASSGTSGGYNEQFF TGTGCCAGCAGTGGGACTAGCGGGGGTTACAATGAGCAGTTCTTC